The 29 T cell receptor beta chains below were found in one sample sequenced in a study of OX40 agonist ivuxolimab in advanced cancers. Data came from immunoSEQ multiplex PCR; TCRdb stores just in-frame clones and leaves some out. The top ten clones hold 0.35% to 0.45% of a sample with about 78,000 clones, about 80% of them seen once. The specimen comprised CD4+ or CD8+ T cells sorted from blood, sampled in a trial of the OX40 agonist ivuxolimab. Receptors were obtained from an adult with an advanced solid tumor such as melanoma, head and neck, liver or kidney cancer.

The chain carries TRBV10-3 and TRBJ2-1, with 8 bases lining up with TRBD2. The CDR3 consists of 14 residues. V trimming: 4 bases; J trimming: 9 bases; junction bases outside the gene matches: 8. Germline CDR1 and CDR2: ENHRY and SYGVKD. The CDR3 bases are TGTGCCATCAGTGGGACTAGCCGGCTCAGTGAGCAGTTCTTC. Translated: CAISGTSRLSEQFF.

The J gene is TRBJ1-6, the V gene TRBV6-6; D not resolved. The V end was cut by 2 bases, the J end by 5 bases, with 7 bases between. CDR1 and CDR2 (germline): MNHNY, SVGAGI (reference sequence). The CDR3 contains 14 residues. For the CDR3, the DNA is TGTGCCAGCAGTTACCGGGATAATAATTCACCCCTCCACTTT. It codes for CASSYRDNNSPLHF.

This clone was found once. This sequence joins TRBV6-6 and TRBJ1-2; D is uncertain. CDR1 is MNHNY and CDR2 is SVGAGI in the germline V gene (reference sequence). The germline V and J ends were trimmed by 6 bases and 6 bases, with 14 bases remaining between them. The CDR3 is made up of 13 amino acids. CDR3 sequence (DNA): TGTGCCAGCAGCCACCAGGAGGGCGATGGCTACACCTTC. This sequence encodes CASSHQEGDGYTF.

The chain joins TRBV5-1 to TRBJ2-1; D is unresolved. CDR3 length: 12 residues. CDR1 and CDR2 from the germline V gene are SGHRS and YFSETQ. Trimming removed 2 bases from V and 5 bases from J, with 5 bases in between. The CDR3 here is CASSFPNNEQFF. CDR3 nucleotide sequence: TGCGCCAGCAGCTTCCCCAACAATGAGCAGTTCTTC.

This chain links TRBV28 with TRBJ1-5; D is unclear. The V gene lost 6 bases and the J gene lost 6 bases, with 9 bases spanning the gap. This CDR3 is 12 amino acids long. The germline gives CDR1 MDHEN, CDR2 SYDVKM. In DNA, the CDR3 is TGTGCCAGCAGCTCCTCCAGTCAGCCCCAGCATTTT. Its translation is CASSSSSQPQHF.

This clone is a singleton in its sample. The gene calls are TRBV11-2 and TRBJ1-2; 8 bases fit TRBD1. This CDR3 comprises 13 residues. The germline V gene encodes CDR1 SGHAT and CDR2 FQNNGV. V gave up 5 bases and J gave up 4 bases; unmatched junction bases: 3. In DNA, the CDR3 is TGTGCCAGCAGCAACACAGGGGGCTATGGCTACACCTTC. Residues: CASSNTGGYGYTF.

This clone came up a few times. The chain employs TRBV6-1 and TRBJ2-7; 8 bases fit TRBD1. The V gene end was trimmed by 6 bases and the J gene end by 9 bases; junction bases not matched to a gene: 7. The CDR3 runs 12 residues. Germline CDR1 reads MNHNS; CDR2 reads SASEGT. The CDR3 DNA reads TGTGCCAGCAGCCCGGACAGGGCAAGGCAGTACGTC. Translation gives CASSPDRARQYV.

The J gene is TRBJ2-1, the V gene TRBV27; D gene uncertain. From germline, CDR1 is MNHEY and CDR2 SMNVEV (reference sequence). Trimming removed 8 bases from V and 4 bases from J, with 18 bases in between. The CDR3 consists of 15 residues. The DNA for the CDR3 is TGTGCCAGCCAAATGCCCGGGCGACCATACAATGAGCAGTTCTTC. Translating gives CASQMPGRPYNEQFF.

V usage is TRBV19 and J usage is TRBJ2-7; no clear D gene. The V gene lost 7 bases and the J gene lost 4 bases, with 14 bases spanning the gap. In germline, CDR1 is LNHDA, CDR2 SQIVND (reference sequence). The CDR3 covers 13 residues. CDR3 residues: CASNRDLGYEQYF. CDR3 in DNA: TGTGCCAGTAACCGAGATTTAGGGTACGAGCAGTACTTC.

The CDR3 spells CASSYSRLYNEQFF. CDR3 sequence (DNA): TGTGCCAGCAGTTACTCAAGACTATACAATGAGCAGTTCTTC. This rearrangement joins TRBV6-5 to TRBJ2-1, with D possibly being TRBD2 (5 bases). The length of the CDR3 is 14 residues. Trimming took off 0 bases at V and 4 bases at J, with 7 bases between the two ends. Germline V CDR1 and CDR2: MNHEY, SVGAGI.

This chain joins TRBV28 and TRBJ1-2, with D possibly TRBD1 on 5 matching bases. CDR1 and CDR2 (germline): MDHEN, SYDVKM. V was clipped by 6 bases and J by 4 bases, with 12 bases between them. This CDR3 contains 13 residues. The CDR3 sequence is CASSTPQGYGYTF. DNA of the CDR3: TGTGCCAGCAGCACTCCGCAGGGCTATGGCTACACCTTC.

This chain joins TRBV5-5 and TRBJ2-7; TRBD1 is a possible D gene (6 bases). Trimming removed 2 bases at V and 3 bases at J, with 6 bases between. The CDR3 is made up of 12 amino acids. The germline gives CDR1 SGHKS, CDR2 YYEKEE (reference sequence). Written as DNA, the CDR3 is TGTGCCAGCAGCTTACAGGGCTACGAGCAGTACTTC. This translates into CASSLQGYEQYF.

The V gene is TRBV7-2, the J gene TRBJ1-5; no clear D gene. The CDR3 totals 13 residues. V lost 2 bases and J 16 bases, leaving 18 bases between the germline ends. In germline, CDR1 is SGHTA, CDR2 FQGNSA. In DNA, the CDR3 is TGTGCCAGCAGCTTAAGCGGCGTTCAGGCTCAACATTTT. It specifies CASSLSGVQAQHF.

The chain couples TRBV7-8 to TRBJ1-2, with TRBD1 matching over 7 bases. J was trimmed by 4 bases and V by 5 bases; bases with no gene match: 7. The CDR3 length is 14 residues. Germline values: CDR1 SGHVS, CDR2 FQNEAQ. DNA of the CDR3: TGTGCCAGCAGCCAGGGACAGTTGGGCTATGGCTACACCTTC. Translating gives CASSQGQLGYGYTF.

The CDR3 region is CASSRSERSYNEQFF. The CDR3, as DNA: TGCGCCAGCAGCCGTTCGGAGCGGTCCTACAATGAGCAGTTCTTC. The J gene is TRBJ2-1, the V gene TRBV4-3; maybe TRBD2 (5 bases). This CDR3 has 15 amino acids. Trimming left V 4 bases short and J 1 base short, with 11 bases between. The germline gives CDR1 LGHNA, CDR2 YSLEER.

The V call is TRBV5-1, the J call TRBJ2-2, with 8 nucleotides matching TRBD2. This CDR3 region has 23 residues. The germline CDR1 and CDR2 sequences are SGHRS and YFSETQ. The trim removed 0 bases at V and 6 bases at J, leaving 28 bases unmatched. The CDR3 DNA follows: TGCGCCAGCAGCTTGGCCGGTATCGGGGACGGGAGGGCCGTTTGGATGAAAGCCGGGGAGCTGTTTTTT. It is translated as CASSLAGIGDGRAVWMKAGELFF.

This clone turned up a few times. The chain is built from TRBV4-2 and TRBJ1-1; 11 nucleotides line up with TRBD1. CDR1 and CDR2 (germline): LGHNA, YNFKEQ. CDR3 length: 17 amino acids. The V gene end was trimmed by 0 bases and the J gene end by 4 bases; junction bases not matched to a gene: 7. The DNA of the CDR3 is TGTGCCAGCAGCCAAGAGTCCGGACAGGGGGCGCGCACTGAAGCTTTCTTT. Amino acids: CASSQESGQGARTEAFF.

This clone was picked up one time. The chain carries TRBV11-2 and TRBJ1-5; the D gene is possibly TRBD1 (6 bases). Trimming removed 2 bases at V and 7 bases at J, with 15 bases between. The CDR3 spans 15 residues. CDR1 and CDR2 from the germline V gene are SGHAT and FQNNGV. The CDR3 DNA is TGTGCCAGCAGCTTAACGGCAGGGGAAGGGCAGCCCCAGCATTTT. It is translated as CASSLTAGEGQPQHF.

This clone was picked up a small number of times. This chain links TRBV30 with TRBJ1-1; unclear D gene. Trimming removed 0 bases at V and 1 base at J, with 12 bases between. The CDR3 totals 15 residues. The germline V gene encodes CDR1 GTSNPN and CDR2 SVGIG (reference sequence). This chain's CDR3 is CAWSVSRQWNTEAFF. The CDR3 DNA reads as TGTGCCTGGAGTGTAAGTCGTCAGTGGAACACTGAAGCTTTCTTT.

The rearrangement links TRBV5-1 to TRBJ1-2; D is perhaps TRBD1 (6 bases). Germline V gene data show CDR1 as SGHRS and CDR2 as YFSETQ. This CDR3 spans 13 amino acids. V gave up 3 bases and J gave up 7 bases, with 13 bases separating them. The CDR3 here is CASSSDRPTGYTF. The CDR3 region has the DNA TGCGCCAGCAGCTCTGACAGGCCTACTGGCTACACCTTC. The full variable domain, in which reference TRBV5-1 and TRBJ1-2 provide the parts outside the CDR3, is KAGVTQTPRYLIKTRGQQVTLSCSPISGHRSVSWYQQTPGQGLQFLFEYFSETQRNKGNFPGRFSGRQFSNSRSEMNVSTLELGDSALYLCASSSDRPTGYTFGSGTRLTVV.

This sequence joins TRBV2 and TRBJ2-2; D unclear. Germline CDR1 reads SNHLY; CDR2 reads FYNNEI. The CDR3 is made up of 15 amino acids. Trimming stripped 3 bases from V and 5 bases from J, with 13 bases between. CDR3 in amino acids: CASSENPRWTGELFF. The CDR3, as DNA: TGTGCCAGCAGTGAGAATCCGCGATGGACCGGGGAGCTGTTTTTT.

The chain links TRBV11-2 to TRBJ1-1, with D unresolved. CDR1 is SGHAT and CDR2 is FQNNGV in the germline V gene. Trimming pared 5 bases from V and 4 bases from J, leaving 17 bases between. The CDR3 is made up of 15 amino acids. This CDR3 reads CASSPKLVVSTEAFF. As DNA, the CDR3 is TGTGCCAGCAGCCCCAAGCTGGTGGTCAGCACTGAAGCTTTCTTT.

The V gene is TRBV30, the J gene TRBJ1-2, with D perhaps matching TRBD1 (6 bases). The V end lost 5 bases, the J end lost 4 bases, and 20 bases lay between the germline ends. This CDR3 has 15 amino acids. From germline, CDR1 is GTSNPN and CDR2 SVGIG (reference sequence). CDR3 coding DNA: TGTGCCTGGGTCCCCTGGGGGCAGGGCATCTATGGCTACACCTTC. This translates into CAWVPWGQGIYGYTF.

The chain combines TRBV5-6 with TRBJ2-1, with TRBD2 matching 12 bases. The CDR3 extends over 16 amino acids. Germline V gives CDR1 SGHDT, CDR2 YYEEEE. V lost 3 bases, J lost 7 bases, and 8 bases stayed unmatched. CDR3 sequence reads: CASSWGRTSGANEQFF. CDR3 nucleotide sequence: TGTGCCAGCAGCTGGGGAAGGACTAGCGGGGCAAATGAGCAGTTCTTC. The complete variable domain, with remaining parts taken from reference TRBV5-6 and TRBJ2-1, reads DAGVTQSPTHLIKTRGQQVTLRCSPKSGHDTVSWYQQALGQGPQFIFQYYEEEERQRGNFPDRFSGHQFPNYSSELNVNALLLGDSALYLCASSWGRTSGANEQFFGPGTRLTVL.

V and J are TRBV29-1 and TRBJ1-4, with a possible D match to TRBD1 (5 bases). V gave up 7 bases and J gave up 2 bases, with 20 bases separating them. CDR1 and CDR2 from the germline V gene are SQVTM and ANQGSEA. CDR3 size: 16 residues. The CDR3 DNA sequence: TGCAGCGCCCACGAGACAGCCCGCGGCACTAATGAAAAACTGTTTTTT. Translating gives CSAHETARGTNEKLFF.

The CDR3 spells CAWTRLRGQVTTRVDNEQFF. Written as DNA, the CDR3 is TGTGCCTGGACGAGATTGCGGGGACAAGTGACCACCCGGGTCGACAATGAGCAGTTCTTC. This chain uses TRBV30 with TRBJ2-1, with D perhaps TRBD1 or TRBD2 (6 bases each). This CDR3 has 20 amino acids. Trimming pared 4 bases from V and 5 bases from J, leaving 33 bases between. From germline, CDR1 is GTSNPN and CDR2 SVGIG (reference sequence).

This sequence joins TRBV7-2 and TRBJ2-5; D gene uncertain. The CDR3 is made up of 14 amino acids. The V end lost 3 bases, the J end lost 2 bases, and 10 bases lay between the germline ends. Germline values: CDR1 SGHTA, CDR2 FQGNSA. CDR3 in amino acids: CASSLGSKQETQYF. The CDR3 coding sequence is TGTGCCAGCAGCTTGGGAAGCAAACAAGAGACCCAGTACTTC.

J is TRBJ2-5 and V is TRBV28; D might be TRBD1 (6 bases). The V and J ends lost 7 bases and 2 bases respectively, with 11 bases between them. CDR1 MDHEN and CDR2 SYDVKM come from the germline V gene. This CDR3 region has 13 residues. CDR3 in DNA: TGTGCCAGCAATTCCGGACAGCAAGAGACCCAGTACTTC. Protein product: CASNSGQQETQYF.

This chain links TRBV28 with TRBJ2-7, with 7 bases that match TRBD2. With V trimmed by 4 bases and J by 3 bases, 3 bases remained unmatched. The germline V gene has CDR1 MDHEN and CDR2 SYDVKM. CDR3 length: 13 amino acids. The CDR3 DNA reads TGTGCCAGCAGTTGGGAGGGGAACTACGAGCAGTACTTC. This gives the protein CASSWEGNYEQYF.